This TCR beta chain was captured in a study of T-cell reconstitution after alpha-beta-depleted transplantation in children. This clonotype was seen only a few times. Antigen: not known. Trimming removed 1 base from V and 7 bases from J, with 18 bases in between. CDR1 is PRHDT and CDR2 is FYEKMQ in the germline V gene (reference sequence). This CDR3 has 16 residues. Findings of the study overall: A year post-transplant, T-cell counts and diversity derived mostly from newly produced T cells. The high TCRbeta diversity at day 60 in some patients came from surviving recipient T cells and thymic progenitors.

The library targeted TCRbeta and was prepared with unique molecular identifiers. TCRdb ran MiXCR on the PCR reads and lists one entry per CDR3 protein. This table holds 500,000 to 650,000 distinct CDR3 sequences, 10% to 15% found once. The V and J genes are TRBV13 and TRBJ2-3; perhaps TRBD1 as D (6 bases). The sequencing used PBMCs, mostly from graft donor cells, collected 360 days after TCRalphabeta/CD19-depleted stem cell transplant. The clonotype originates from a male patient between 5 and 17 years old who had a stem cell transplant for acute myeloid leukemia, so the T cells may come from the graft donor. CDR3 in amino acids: CASSLDRAGERNTQYF. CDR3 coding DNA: TGTGCCAGCAGCTTAGATCGGGCAGGGGAGCGGAATACGCAGTATTTT.